The source of this T cell receptor beta chain is a study of shared clonotypes between healthy human individuals. Trimming shortened V by 3 bases and J by 4 bases, and 6 bases separated the two germline ends. This CDR3 has 12 amino acids. Germline CDR1 SEHNR, CDR2 FQNEAQ (reference sequence). This clone has just a few counts. Its cognate antigen is unknown. Sequenced by immunoSEQ multiplex PCR; TCRdb stores in-frame clones only, minus some. Of approximately 710,000 clones listed, 90% are singletons. General study findings and limits: Specimens sampled were limited to blood, with tissue repertoires likely differing.

Together with CD45RO+ cells, CCR7-negative CD45RA+ TemRA cells were included in CD8 memory. The chain uses TRBV7-9 and TRBJ1-1; no firm D call. The receptor was isolated from a man between 18 and 35 years old in good health. Some clones in this sample may be carry-over from other donors' samples. Sequenced: memory CD8+ T cells from PBMCs. As to subset: CD45RO+ cells pooled with CCR7-negative TemRA cells. In nucleotides, the CDR3 is TGTGCCAGCAGCTTTTGGGGCACTGAAGCTTTCTTT. This gives the protein CASSFWGTEAFF.